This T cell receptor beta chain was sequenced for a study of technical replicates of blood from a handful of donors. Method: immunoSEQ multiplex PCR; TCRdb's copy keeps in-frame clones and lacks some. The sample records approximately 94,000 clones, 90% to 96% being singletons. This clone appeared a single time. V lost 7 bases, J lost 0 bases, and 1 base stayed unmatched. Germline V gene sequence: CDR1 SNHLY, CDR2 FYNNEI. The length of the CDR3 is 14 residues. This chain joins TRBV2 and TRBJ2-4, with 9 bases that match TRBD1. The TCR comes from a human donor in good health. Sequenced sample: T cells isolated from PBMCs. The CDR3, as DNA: TGTGCCAGCAAGACAGGGGGAGCCAAAAACATTCAGTACTTC. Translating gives CASKTGGAKNIQYF. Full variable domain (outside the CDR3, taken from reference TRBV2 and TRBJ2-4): EPEVTQTPSHQVTQMGQEVILRCVPISNHLYFYWYRQILGQKVEFLVSFYNNEISEKSEIFDDQFSVERPDGSNFTLKIRSTKLEDSAMYFCASKTGGAKNIQYFGAGTRLSVL.